The T cell receptor beta chain under discussion was sequenced for a study of early T cells in non-severe SARS-CoV-2 infection. This clonotype occurred a few times. TCRdb used MiXCR to reprocess the 5' RACE reads, holding one entry per CDR3 protein. This sample carries approximately 83,000 distinct CDR3 sequences, more than 13% of them seen once, and the ten largest clones take 11%. The V end was cut by 6 bases, the J end by 6 bases, with 15 bases between. CDR3 length: 14 amino acids. Per the germline V gene, CDR1 is SGHDN and CDR2 is FVKESK. The TCR was taken from an adult who was a healthcare worker with PCR-confirmed SARS-CoV-2 infection or an uninfected control (not recorded which). The material sequenced was whole blood. This rearrangement joins TRBV14 to TRBJ2-1; D gene ambiguous. DNA of the CDR3: TGTGCCAGCAGTCCCTTGGTATTGGGCAATGAGCAGTTCTTC. This gives the protein CASSPLVLGNEQFF.